Each of the 6 T cell receptor beta chains below was sequenced from the same sample in a study of blood T cells in healthy people across ages (dated by TCRdb to the mid-2010s). The library was obtained by 5' RACE. Reads for this sample came from an Illumina HiSeq 2500. A second about 7 to 12 cycle PCR used a sample-barcoded 5' primer and a J-beta primer mix. TCRdb cleaned the public reads at Q25 with fastp, built clones with MiXCR and kept in-frame beta chains. Every distinct CDR3 protein forms one entry, paired with its most common genes and DNA. Across this sample there are 850,000 to 1,300,000 distinct CDR3 sequences, with 40% to 45% seen only once. Together, the top ten hold approximately 17% of the sample. The sample was blood. The receptors stem from a woman in her sixties or seventies in good health.

The chain couples TRBV7-2 to TRBJ2-5, with 10 bases matching TRBD1. Gene TRBJ2-7 matches the end of the DNA better, so the J call may be wrong. The CDR3 runs to 14 residues. Germline lookup yields CDR1 SGHTA and CDR2 FQGNSA. The CDR3 DNA sequence: TGTGCCAGCAGCATCCGGGACAGGGGCGACGAGCAGTACTTC. Encoded protein: CASSIRDRGDEQYF.

The chain recombines TRBV5-6 with TRBJ2-7; D assignment may be TRBD1 or TRBD2 (5 bases each). Trimming removed 4 bases from V and 3 bases from J, with 14 bases in between. The V gene's germline CDR1 is SGHDT and CDR2 YYEEEE. The CDR3 runs to 14 residues. For the CDR3, the DNA is TGTGCCAGCAGCCAGGGACCTATTTACTACGAGCAGTACTTC. Residues: CASSQGPIYYEQYF.

As concerns this clonotype: Possible read error: a much larger clone is one base away. The genes are TRBV6-2 or TRBV6-3 and TRBJ1-5, with 10 bases that match TRBD1. The CDR3 is 17 residues long. From germline, CDR1 is MNHEY and CDR2 SVGEGT. The CDR3 DNA is TGTGCCAGCAGTTACTCGAAAGGGACAGGGGACAATCCGCCCCAGCATTTT. Protein product: CASSYSKGTGDNPPQHF.

The V gene is TRBV11-1, the J gene TRBJ2-5; D is unresolved. The V end lost 6 bases, the J end lost 4 bases, and 15 bases lay between the germline ends. CDR1 SGHAT and CDR2 FQDESV come from the germline V gene (reference sequence). CDR3 length equals 14 residues. CDR3 nucleotide sequence: TGTGCCAGCAGTCCACGCACGGCCATAGAGACCCAGTACTTC. Translating it yields CASSPRTAIETQYF.

The chain has TRBV6-6 and TRBJ2-7; possible D gene TRBD1, 6 bases. This CDR3 is built from 13 residues. Germline CDR1 reads MNHNY; CDR2 reads SVGAGI (reference sequence). The V end lost 8 bases, the J end lost 5 bases, and 16 bases lay between the germline ends. The CDR3, as DNA: TGTGCCAGCCTCAGGGGAAGTGGGGACGAGCAGTACTTC. Amino acids: CASLRGSGDEQYF.

This sequence joins TRBV9 and TRBJ2-5; D remains unclear. V lost 3 bases to trimming and J lost 2 bases, with 5 bases between them. The germline V gene has CDR1 SGDLS and CDR2 YYNGEE. The CDR3 loop spans 12 amino acids. CDR3 DNA: TGTGCCAGCAGCGCGGAACAAGAGACCCAGTACTTC. Its translation: CASSAEQETQYF.